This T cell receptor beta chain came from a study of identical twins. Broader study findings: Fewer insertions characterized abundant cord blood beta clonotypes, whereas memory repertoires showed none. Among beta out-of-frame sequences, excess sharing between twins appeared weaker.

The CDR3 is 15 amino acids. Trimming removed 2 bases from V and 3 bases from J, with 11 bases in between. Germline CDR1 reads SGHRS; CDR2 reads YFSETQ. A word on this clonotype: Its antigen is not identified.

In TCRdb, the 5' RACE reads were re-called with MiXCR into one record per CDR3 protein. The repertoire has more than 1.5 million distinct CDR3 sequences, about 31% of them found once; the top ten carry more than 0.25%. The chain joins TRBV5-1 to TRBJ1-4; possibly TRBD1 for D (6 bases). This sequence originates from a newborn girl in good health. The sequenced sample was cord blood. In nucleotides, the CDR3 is TGCGCCAGCAGCTTACAGGGTGCTGCTAATGAAAAACTGTTTTTT. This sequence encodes CASSLQGAANEKLFF.